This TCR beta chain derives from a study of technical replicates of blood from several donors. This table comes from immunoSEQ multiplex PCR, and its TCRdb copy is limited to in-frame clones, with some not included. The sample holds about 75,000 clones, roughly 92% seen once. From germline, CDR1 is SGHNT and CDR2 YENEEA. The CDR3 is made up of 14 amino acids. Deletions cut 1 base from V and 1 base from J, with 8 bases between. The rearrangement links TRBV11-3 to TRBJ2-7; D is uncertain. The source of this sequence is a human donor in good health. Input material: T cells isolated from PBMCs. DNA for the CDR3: TGTGCCAGCAGCTTAGCGCCCGCGTCCTACGAGCAGTACTTC. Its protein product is CASSLAPASYEQYF. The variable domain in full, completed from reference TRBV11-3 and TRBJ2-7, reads EAGVVQSPRYKIIEKKQPVAFWCNPISGHNTLYWYLQNLGQGPELLIRYENEEAVDDSQLPKDRFSAERLKGVDSTLKIQPAELGDSAVYLCASSLAPASYEQYFGPGTRLTVT.